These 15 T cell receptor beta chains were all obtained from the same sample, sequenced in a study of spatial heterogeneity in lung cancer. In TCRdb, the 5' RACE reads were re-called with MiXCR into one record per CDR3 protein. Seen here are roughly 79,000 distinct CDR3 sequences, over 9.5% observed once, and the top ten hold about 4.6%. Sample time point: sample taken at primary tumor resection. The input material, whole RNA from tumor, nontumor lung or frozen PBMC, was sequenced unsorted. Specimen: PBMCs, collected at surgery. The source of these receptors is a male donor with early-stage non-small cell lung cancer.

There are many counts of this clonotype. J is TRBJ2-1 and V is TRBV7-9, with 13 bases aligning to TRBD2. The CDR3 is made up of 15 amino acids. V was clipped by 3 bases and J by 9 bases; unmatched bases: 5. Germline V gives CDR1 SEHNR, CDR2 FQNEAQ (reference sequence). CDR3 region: CASSLGLAGTSEQFF. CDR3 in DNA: TGTGCCAGCAGCTTGGGACTAGCGGGAACGAGTGAGCAGTTCTTC.

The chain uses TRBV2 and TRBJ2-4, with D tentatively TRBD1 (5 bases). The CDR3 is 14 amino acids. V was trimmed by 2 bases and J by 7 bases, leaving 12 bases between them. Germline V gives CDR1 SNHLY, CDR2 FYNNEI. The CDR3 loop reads CASSEIRGPNIQYF. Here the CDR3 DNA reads TGTGCCAGCAGTGAAATAAGGGGCCCTAACATTCAGTACTTC.

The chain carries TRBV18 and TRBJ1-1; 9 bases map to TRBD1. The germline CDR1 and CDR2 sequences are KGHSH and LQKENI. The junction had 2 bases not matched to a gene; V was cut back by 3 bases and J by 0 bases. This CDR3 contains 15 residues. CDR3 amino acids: CASSPGQGLNTEAFF. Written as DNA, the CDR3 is TGTGCCAGCTCACCGGGACAGGGATTGAACACTGAAGCTTTCTTT.

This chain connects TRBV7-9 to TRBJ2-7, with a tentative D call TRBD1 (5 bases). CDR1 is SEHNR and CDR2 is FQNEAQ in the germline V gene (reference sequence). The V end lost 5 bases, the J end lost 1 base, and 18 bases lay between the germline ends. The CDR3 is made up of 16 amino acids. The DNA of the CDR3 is TGTGCCAGCAGCCCGAGCGAAGGGGATATGTCCTACGAGCAGTACTTC. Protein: CASSPSEGDMSYEQYF.

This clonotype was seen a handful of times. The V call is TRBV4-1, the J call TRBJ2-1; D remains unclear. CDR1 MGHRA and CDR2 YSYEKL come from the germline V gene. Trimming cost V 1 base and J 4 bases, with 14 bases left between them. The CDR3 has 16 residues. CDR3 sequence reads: CASSQVDLLVYNEQFF. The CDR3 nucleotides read TGCGCCAGCAGCCAAGTAGACTTACTTGTATACAATGAGCAGTTCTTC.

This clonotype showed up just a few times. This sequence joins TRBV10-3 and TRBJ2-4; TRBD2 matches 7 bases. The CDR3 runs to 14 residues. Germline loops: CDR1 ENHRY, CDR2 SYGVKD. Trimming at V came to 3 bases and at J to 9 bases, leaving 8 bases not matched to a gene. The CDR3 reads CAISEAGRWGIQYF. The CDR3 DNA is TGTGCCATCAGTGAAGCGGGAAGGTGGGGCATTCAGTACTTC.

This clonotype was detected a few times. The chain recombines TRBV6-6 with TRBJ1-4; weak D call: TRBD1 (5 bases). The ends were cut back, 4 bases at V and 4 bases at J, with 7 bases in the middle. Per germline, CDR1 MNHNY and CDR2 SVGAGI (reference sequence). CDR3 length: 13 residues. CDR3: CASSFDSNEKLFF. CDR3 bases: TGTGCCAGCAGTTTCGACAGTAATGAAAAACTGTTTTTT.

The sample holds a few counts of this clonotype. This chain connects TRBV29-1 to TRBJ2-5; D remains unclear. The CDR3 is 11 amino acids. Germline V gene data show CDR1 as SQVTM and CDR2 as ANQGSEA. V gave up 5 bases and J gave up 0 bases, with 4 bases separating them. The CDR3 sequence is CSVTDQETQYF. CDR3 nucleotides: TGCAGCGTTACAGACCAAGAGACCCAGTACTTC.

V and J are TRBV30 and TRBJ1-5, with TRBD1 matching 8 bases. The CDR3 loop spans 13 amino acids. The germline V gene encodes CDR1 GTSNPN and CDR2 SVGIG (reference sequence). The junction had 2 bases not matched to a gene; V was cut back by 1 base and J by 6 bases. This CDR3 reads CAWSGQGSQPQHF. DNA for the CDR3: TGTGCCTGGAGTGGACAGGGGAGTCAGCCCCAGCATTTT. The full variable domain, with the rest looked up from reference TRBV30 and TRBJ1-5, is SQTIHQWPATLVQPVGSPLSLECTVEGTSNPNLYWYRQAAGRGLQLLFYSVGIGQISSEVPQNLSASRPQDRQFILSSKKLLLSDSGFYLCAWSGQGSQPQHFGDGTRLSIL.

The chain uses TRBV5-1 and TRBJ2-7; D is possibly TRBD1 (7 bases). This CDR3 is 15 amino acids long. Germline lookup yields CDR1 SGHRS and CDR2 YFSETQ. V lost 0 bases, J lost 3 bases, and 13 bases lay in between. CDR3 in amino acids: CASSLGSGQVYEQYF. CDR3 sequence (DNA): TGCGCCAGCAGCTTGGGTAGCGGACAGGTCTACGAGCAGTACTTC.

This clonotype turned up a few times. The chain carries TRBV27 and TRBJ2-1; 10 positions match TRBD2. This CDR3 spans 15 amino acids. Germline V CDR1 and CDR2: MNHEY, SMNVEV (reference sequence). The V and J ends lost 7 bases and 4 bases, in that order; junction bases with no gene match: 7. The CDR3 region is CASKPAGGGYNEQFF. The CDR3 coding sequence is TGTGCCAGCAAGCCAGCGGGAGGGGGATACAATGAGCAGTTCTTC.

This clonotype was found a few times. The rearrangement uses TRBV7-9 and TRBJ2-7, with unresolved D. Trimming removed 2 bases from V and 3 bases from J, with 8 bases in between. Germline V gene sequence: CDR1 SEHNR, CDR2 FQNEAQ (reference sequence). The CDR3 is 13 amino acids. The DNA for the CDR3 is TGTGCCAGCAGCTTACCAGCCAACTACGAGCAGTACTTC. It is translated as CASSLPANYEQYF.

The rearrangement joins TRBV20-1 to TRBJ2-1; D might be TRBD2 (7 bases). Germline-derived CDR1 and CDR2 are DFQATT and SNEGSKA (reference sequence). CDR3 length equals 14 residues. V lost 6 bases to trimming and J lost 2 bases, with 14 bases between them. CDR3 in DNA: TGCAGTGCGGGAGGGGGGACCCCCTACAATGAGCAGTTCTTC. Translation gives CSAGGGTPYNEQFF.

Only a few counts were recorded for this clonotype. The CDR3 is CASRPTSGVSYEQYF. DNA for the CDR3: TGTGCCAGCAGACCAACTAGCGGGGTCTCCTACGAGCAGTACTTC. The J gene is TRBJ2-7, the V gene TRBV2, with 10 bases aligning to TRBD2. CDR1 and CDR2 from the germline V gene are SNHLY and FYNNEI. Unmatched junction bases numbered 5, after V lost 6 bases and J lost 0 bases. This CDR3 region has 15 residues.

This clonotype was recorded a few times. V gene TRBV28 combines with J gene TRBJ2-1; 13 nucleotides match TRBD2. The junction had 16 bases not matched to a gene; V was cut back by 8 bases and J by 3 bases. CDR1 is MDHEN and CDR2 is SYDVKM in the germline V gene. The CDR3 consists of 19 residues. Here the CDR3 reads CASARAGLAGEEGYNEQFF. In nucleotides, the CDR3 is TGTGCCAGCGCCCGAGCCGGACTAGCGGGAGAAGAGGGCTACAATGAGCAGTTCTTC.